This T cell receptor (beta chain) derives from a study of CD4+ T cells in melanoma. To note about this clone: Antigen specificity is unknown.

General study points: Reportedly, melanoma neoantigen-specific CD4+ T cells showed varied differentiation states. CD8+ T cell, macrophage and B cell function reportedly correlated with neoantigen-specific CD4+ T cells.

TCRdb keeps only in-frame clones here, not all; method: immunoSEQ multiplex PCR. The sample has about 55,000 clones; over 60% are singletons. The V gene lost 5 bases and the J gene lost 5 bases, with 18 bases spanning the gap. This CDR3 contains 15 residues. Germline CDR1 is MGHRA and CDR2 is YSYEKL. The sequencing sample was made of tumor tissue. The receptor comes from a human donor with melanoma. The rearrangement links TRBV4-1 to TRBJ1-1, with a possible D match to TRBD1 (6 bases). The CDR3: CASSALGGLGTEAFF. In DNA form, the CDR3 reads TGCGCCAGCAGCGCACTAGGGGGGCTAGGAACTGAAGCTTTCTTT.